The 31 T cell receptor beta chains listed next were all sequenced from one sample in a study of shared clonotypes between healthy human individuals. Repertoires were generated with immunoSEQ multiplex PCR, while TCRdb's copy carries only in-frame clones and drops some. Counted here are roughly 500,000 clones, 70% to 85% occurring once; the ten biggest clones make up more than 10%. The sample was PBMCs. Source of these receptors: a woman in her forties in good health. Some clones in this sample may be carry-over from other donors' samples.

This chain joins TRBV7-9 and TRBJ1-1; no clear D gene. Germline CDR1 reads SEHNR; CDR2 reads FQNEAQ (reference sequence). This CDR3 has 15 amino acids. The V gene lost 2 bases and the J gene lost 0 bases, with 10 bases spanning the gap. CDR3 bases: TGTGCCAGCAGCTTATGGACGGCTATGAACACTGAAGCTTTCTTT. This sequence encodes CASSLWTAMNTEAFF. Using reference TRBV7-9 and TRBJ1-1 for the parts outside the CDR3, the full variable domain is DTGVSQNPRHKITKRGQNVTFRCDPISEHNRLYWYRQTLGQGPEFLTYFQNEAQLEKSRLLSDRFSAERPKGSFSTLEIQRTEQGDSAMYLCASSLWTAMNTEAFFGQGTRLTVV.

This clone was seen just once. V and J are TRBV5-4 and TRBJ2-7; TRBD1 might be the D (6 bases). The CDR3 covers 14 residues. The ends were cut back, 3 bases at V and 5 bases at J, with 15 bases in the middle. Germline V gives CDR1 SGHNT, CDR2 YYREEE (reference sequence). The CDR3 coding sequence is TGTGCCAGCAGCTCGCCGGGACAACCTCACGAGCAGTACTTC. Its protein is CASSSPGQPHEQYF. The whole variable domain, filled in from reference TRBV5-4 and TRBJ2-7, reads ETGVTQSPTHLIKTRGQQVTLRCSSQSGHNTVSWYQQALGQGPQFIFQYYREEENGRGNFPPRFSGLQFPNYSSELNVNALELDDSALYLCASSSPGQPHEQYFGPGTRLTVT.

The CDR3 protein is CASSLGTSGDNEQFF. The CDR3, as DNA: TGTGCCAGCAGCTTGGGGACTAGCGGAGACAATGAGCAGTTCTTC. The chain couples TRBV5-5 to TRBJ2-1; 10 bases line up with TRBD2. CDR1 is SGHKS, CDR2 YYEKEE, per germline (reference sequence). This CDR3 is 15 amino acids long. The V gene end was trimmed by 0 bases and the J gene end by 5 bases; junction bases not matched to a gene: 2.

The rearrangement links TRBV25-1 to TRBJ2-1; 12 bases are a match to TRBD2. The V gene end was trimmed by 5 bases and the J gene end by 9 bases; junction bases not matched to a gene: 5. Germline V CDR1 and CDR2: MGHDK, SYGVNS. The CDR3 totals 14 residues. The CDR3 protein is CASSLAGGESEQFF. DNA for the CDR3: TGTGCCAGCAGTCTAGCGGGGGGGGAAAGTGAGCAGTTCTTC.

CDR3 bases: TGTGCCAGCAGTTCTTTACAGGGGGCGAGGGAGCAGTACTTC. Translated: CASSSLQGAREQYF. The V and J genes are TRBV27 and TRBJ2-7; 9 nucleotides match TRBD1. Looked up from germline, CDR1 is MNHEY and CDR2 is SMNVEV (reference sequence). This CDR3 region has 14 residues. V was pared by 4 bases and J by 7 bases, with 8 bases of the junction left unmatched.

The chain links TRBV5-5 to TRBJ2-1, with D perhaps TRBD2 (5 bases). This CDR3 spans 13 amino acids. V lost 0 bases and J lost 9, with 10 bases in between. Per the germline V gene, CDR1 is SGHKS and CDR2 is YYEKEE (reference sequence). The CDR3 loop is CASSLDPRGEQFF. The CDR3, as DNA: TGTGCCAGCAGCTTGGACCCTCGGGGTGAGCAGTTCTTC. The whole variable domain, remainder taken from reference TRBV5-5 and TRBJ2-1, is DAGVTQSPTHLIKTRGQQVTLRCSPISGHKSVSWYQQVLGQGPQFIFQYYEKEERGRGNFPDRFSARQFPNYSSELNVNALLLGDSALYLCASSLDPRGEQFFGPGTRLTVL.

The chain carries TRBV10-3 and TRBJ1-2; D is possibly TRBD1 (6 bases). Germline V gives CDR1 ENHRY, CDR2 SYGVKD. The length of the CDR3 is 15 residues. V was shortened by 6 bases and J by 6 bases, with 20 bases between the two germline ends. CDR3 residues: CAIRGSGQTYNGYTF. The CDR3 region has the DNA TGTGCCATCAGGGGTTCAGGACAGACATACAATGGCTACACCTTC.

This chain joins TRBV10-1 and TRBJ2-1, with D perhaps TRBD2 (5 bases). CDR3 length equals 14 residues. V was trimmed by 0 bases and J by 7 bases, leaving 10 bases between them. Germline-derived CDR1 and CDR2 are WNHNN and SYGVQD (reference sequence). The CDR3 here is CASSESRGPNEQFF. The CDR3 nucleotides read TGCGCCAGCAGTGAGTCTCGGGGTCCGAATGAGCAGTTCTTC.

J is TRBJ1-1 and V is TRBV5-1; D gene ambiguous. CDR1 SGHRS and CDR2 YFSETQ come from the germline V gene. V lost 0 bases to trimming and J lost 0 bases, with 9 bases between them. CDR3 length: 15 residues. In DNA form, the CDR3 reads TGCGCCAGCAGCTTGGAGGGTCAGATGAACACTGAAGCTTTCTTT. Its protein is CASSLEGQMNTEAFF. The complete variable domain, with remaining parts taken from reference TRBV5-1 and TRBJ1-1, reads KAGVTQTPRYLIKTRGQQVTLSCSPISGHRSVSWYQQTPGQGLQFLFEYFSETQRNKGNFPGRFSGRQFSNSRSEMNVSTLELGDSALYLCASSLEGQMNTEAFFGQGTRLTVV.

The DNA of the CDR3 is TGTGCCAGCATGACGGGGTCGAACACTGAAGCTTTCTTT. Protein: CASMTGSNTEAFF. J is TRBJ1-1 and V is TRBV2, with D hard to call. The CDR3 loop spans 13 amino acids. Germline V gives CDR1 SNHLY, CDR2 FYNNEI. V was pared by 7 bases and J by 1 base, with 10 bases between.

This clone turned up a few times. J is TRBJ2-5 and V is TRBV15; D is ambiguous. This CDR3 has 15 amino acids. Germline V gene sequence: CDR1 LNHNV, CDR2 YYDKDF (reference sequence). V lost 0 bases to trimming and J lost 2 bases, with 10 bases between them. In DNA form, the CDR3 reads TGTGCCACCAGCAGAGATCCCGGGCAACAAGAGACCCAGTACTTC. The encoded protein is CATSRDPGQQETQYF.

The table lists this clone with a few counts. The chain joins TRBV10-3 to TRBJ1-1; weak D call: TRBD1 (5 bases). V was pared by 8 bases and J by 4 bases, with 8 bases between. CDR3 length: 11 residues. The germline V gene encodes CDR1 ENHRY and CDR2 SYGVKD. The CDR3 is CAIGGGTEAFF. The CDR3 region has the DNA TGTGCCATCGGGGGGGGCACTGAAGCTTTCTTT.

The chain couples TRBV4-3 to TRBJ2-2; 9 positions match TRBD2. CDR1 is LGHNA and CDR2 is YSLEER in the germline V gene. This CDR3 comprises 15 residues. V gave up 3 bases and J gave up 5 bases; unmatched junction bases: 4. CDR3: CASSHSSGRTGELFF. The CDR3, as DNA: TGCGCCAGCAGCCACTCGAGCGGGAGGACCGGGGAGCTGTTTTTT.

CDR3 sequence reads: CASSNDRNYGYTF. For the CDR3, the DNA is TGCGCCAGCAGCAACGACAGGAACTATGGCTACACCTTC. The rearrangement joins TRBV10-2 to TRBJ1-2, with D possibly TRBD1 on 6 matching bases. CDR3 size: 13 residues. Germline values: CDR1 WSHSY, CDR2 SAAADI. V lost 6 bases to trimming and J lost 2 bases, with 10 bases between them.

The chain's CDR3 is CASASGEDQPQHF. The CDR3 DNA follows: TGTGCCAGTGCCTCAGGAGAGGATCAGCCCCAGCATTTT. The chain combines TRBV6-1 with TRBJ1-5; D ambiguous. This CDR3 is built from 13 residues. Per the germline V gene, CDR1 is MNHNS and CDR2 is SASEGT. The ends were cut back, 9 bases at V and 5 bases at J, with 14 bases in the middle.

This chain links TRBV7-6 with TRBJ2-2; possibly TRBD1 or TRBD2 for D (6 bases each). Trimming left V 1 base short and J 1 base short, with 10 bases between. The CDR3 is 16 residues long. Germline loops: CDR1 SGHVS, CDR2 FNYEAQ. CDR3 region: CASSLEGGMNTGELFF. CDR3 nucleotide sequence: TGTGCCAGCAGCTTAGAGGGGGGAATGAACACCGGGGAGCTGTTTTTT.

The chain joins TRBV9 to TRBJ1-1; TRBD1 is a possible D gene (6 bases). The V end lost 7 bases, the J end lost 2 bases, and 18 bases lay between the germline ends. CDR1 and CDR2 from the germline V gene are SGDLS and YYNGEE. CDR3 size: 15 residues. CDR3 in DNA: TGTGCCAGCGAACCGGGACATAATATAAACACTGAAGCTTTCTTT. Residues: CASEPGHNINTEAFF. Full variable domain (outside the CDR3, taken from reference TRBV9 and TRBJ1-1): DSGVTQTPKHLITATGQRVTLRCSPRSGDLSVYWYQQSLDQGLQFLIQYYNGEERAKGNILERFSAQQFPDLHSELNLSSLELGDSALYFCASEPGHNINTEAFFGQGTRLTVV.

The V gene is TRBV19, the J gene TRBJ2-3; D gene uncertain. The CDR3 extends over 14 amino acids. Per germline, CDR1 LNHDA and CDR2 SQIVND (reference sequence). Deletions cut 3 bases from V and 0 bases from J, with 7 bases between. The DNA for the CDR3 is TGTGCCAGTAGTATGGGCACTAGCACAGATACGCAGTATTTT. It is translated as CASSMGTSTDTQYF.

The V and J genes are TRBV14 and TRBJ2-3; 9 bases map to TRBD2. Trimming at V came to 5 bases and at J to 2 bases, leaving 8 bases not matched to a gene. The germline V gene has CDR1 SGHDN and CDR2 FVKESK. The CDR3 has 16 residues. CDR3 nucleotide sequence: TGTGCCAGCAGCTTTTGGCGGGAGGGCCCCACAGATACGCAGTATTTT. Its protein product is CASSFWREGPTDTQYF.

The sample holds a few counts of this clone. This chain links TRBV7-7 with TRBJ2-1; D is uncertain. Trimming stripped 5 bases from V and 5 bases from J, with 7 bases between. CDR3 length: 12 amino acids. Per germline, CDR1 SSHAT and CDR2 FNYEAQ (reference sequence). CDR3 sequence reads: CASSPSHNEQFF. The CDR3 DNA reads as TGTGCCAGCAGCCCGTCTCACAATGAGCAGTTCTTC. The full variable domain, its missing parts supplied by reference TRBV7-7 and TRBJ2-1, is GAGVSQSPRYKVTKRGQDVTLRCDPISSHATLYWYQQALGQGPEFLTYFNYEAQPDKSGLPSDRFSAERPEGSISTLTIQRTEQRDSAMYRCASSPSHNEQFFGPGTRLTVL.

This clone was found many times. The gene calls are TRBV19 and TRBJ2-3; D may be TRBD1 or TRBD2 (6 bases each). V lost 6 bases, J lost 8 bases, and 12 bases lay in between. Per the germline V gene, CDR1 is LNHDA and CDR2 is SQIVND (reference sequence). This CDR3 comprises 12 residues. This CDR3 reads CASRGGGGTQYF. CDR3 coding DNA: TGTGCCAGTAGGGGGGGCGGAGGTACGCAGTATTTT.

This rearrangement joins TRBV5-1 to TRBJ1-1; unclear D gene. Germline V CDR1 and CDR2: SGHRS, YFSETQ. V was shortened by 0 bases and J by 1 base, with 7 bases between the two germline ends. The CDR3 totals 14 residues. Written as DNA, the CDR3 is TGCGCCAGCAGCTTGGAGGGCCAGAACACTGAAGCTTTCTTT. As protein: CASSLEGQNTEAFF. The full variable domain, with the rest looked up from reference TRBV5-1 and TRBJ1-1, is KAGVTQTPRYLIKTRGQQVTLSCSPISGHRSVSWYQQTPGQGLQFLFEYFSETQRNKGNFPGRFSGRQFSNSRSEMNVSTLELGDSALYLCASSLEGQNTEAFFGQGTRLTVV.

This clone occurred a few times. V usage is TRBV27 and J usage is TRBJ2-5; 9 nucleotides agree with TRBD1. The CDR3 spans 15 residues. From germline, CDR1 is MNHEY and CDR2 SMNVEV (reference sequence). Germline trimming cut 6 bases from V and 7 bases from J; bases unmatched to any gene: 12. The CDR3 sequence is CASSLGQGPKWTQYF. The CDR3, as DNA: TGTGCCAGCAGCCTTGGACAGGGGCCAAAGTGGACCCAGTACTTC.

This clone was counted once. This rearrangement joins TRBV7-3 to TRBJ2-1, with 7 bases identical to TRBD1. Germline-derived CDR1 and CDR2 are SGHTA and FQGTGA. The V segment lost 5 bases and the J segment 8 bases; nucleotides outside the gene matches: 12. The CDR3 runs 15 residues. The CDR3 DNA is TGTGCCAGCAGCCCGATGGGACAGCTCACCGATGAGCAGTTCTTC. As protein: CASSPMGQLTDEQFF.

This clone has just a few counts. Different DNA sequences within this sample yield the same CDR3. The rearrangement links TRBV5-1 to TRBJ2-7; a possible D gene is TRBD1 (5 bases). Germline CDR1 SGHRS, CDR2 YFSETQ. V gave up 2 bases and J gave up 4 bases, with 7 bases separating them. The CDR3 loop spans 12 amino acids. CDR3: CASSFQGYEQYF. DNA for the CDR3: TGCGCCAGCAGCTTCCAGGGTTACGAGCAGTACTTC.

V gene TRBV18 combines with J gene TRBJ2-5; D might be TRBD2 (6 bases). The CDR3 is made up of 15 amino acids. Trimming stripped 2 bases from V and 5 bases from J, with 15 bases between. Germline V CDR1 and CDR2: KGHSH, LQKENI. The CDR3 coding sequence is TGTGCCAGCTCACCATCTTCTAGCGAGAGGGAGACCCAGTACTTC. Translation gives CASSPSSSERETQYF.

This clone came up many times. The V call is TRBV5-1, the J call TRBJ2-2, with 10 bases fitting TRBD2. The CDR3 consists of 17 residues. J was trimmed by 5 bases and V by 0 bases; bases with no gene match: 7. Germline lookup yields CDR1 SGHRS and CDR2 YFSETQ. The CDR3 sequence is CASSLAEIAGGTGELFF. CDR3 DNA sequence: TGCGCCAGCAGCTTGGCCGAGATAGCGGGAGGAACCGGGGAGCTGTTTTTT. Based on the CDR3 plus reference TRBV5-1 and TRBJ2-2, the full variable domain is KAGVTQTPRYLIKTRGQQVTLSCSPISGHRSVSWYQQTPGQGLQFLFEYFSETQRNKGNFPGRFSGRQFSNSRSEMNVSTLELGDSALYLCASSLAEIAGGTGELFFGEGSRLTVL.

This clone was seen at least ten times. The genes are TRBV5-4 and TRBJ2-1; 12 nucleotides agree with TRBD2. V lost 5 bases and J lost 5; bases outside the gene matches: 11. The CDR3 runs to 17 residues. Germline assignment: CDR1 SGHNT and CDR2 YYREEE (reference sequence). CDR3 sequence (DNA): TGTGCCAGCAGAAATCTAGCGGGAGGGCCGAAGCACAATGAGCAGTTCTTC. This sequence encodes CASRNLAGGPKHNEQFF.

The chain employs TRBV7-3 and TRBJ1-2; D remains ambiguous. This CDR3 has 13 amino acids. V dropped 3 bases and J dropped 2 bases, with 7 bases sitting between them. CDR1 and CDR2 (germline): SGHTA, FQGTGA. DNA of the CDR3: TGTGCCAGCAGCTTTCAGAGCAACTATGGCTACACCTTC. It is translated as CASSFQSNYGYTF.

The chain recombines TRBV15 with TRBJ1-2, with D perhaps matching TRBD1 (6 bases). Trimming took 0 bases from V and 2 from J, leaving 7 bases between them. Germline V gene data show CDR1 as LNHNV and CDR2 as YYDKDF (reference sequence). CDR3 size: 14 residues. CDR3 loop: CATSRDTGNYGYTF. CDR3 nucleotide sequence: TGTGCCACCAGCAGAGATACAGGGAACTATGGCTACACCTTC.

The CDR3: CAWSVLGRSDEQFF. The CDR3 bases are TGTGCCTGGAGTGTACTTGGGCGGAGCGATGAGCAGTTCTTC. The chain uses TRBV30 and TRBJ2-1; no firm D call. Germline assignment: CDR1 GTSNPN and CDR2 SVGIG (reference sequence). V lost 0 bases, J lost 8 bases, and 14 bases lay in between. The CDR3 spans 14 residues.